The rows below give T cell receptor beta chains drawn from one sample of a study of T-cell memory formation after mild COVID-19. TCRdb re-called the 5' RACE reads with MiXCR, one entry per CDR3 protein. The data show 250,000 to 300,000 distinct CDR3 sequences, with roughly 15% seen just once and more than 20% held by the top ten. Sequenced sample: PBMCs or a T cell subset sorted from them (not recorded which). These receptors originate from a young man who had mild COVID-19 (a few samples of this study predate the infection). Cell type and time point are not known. Each CDR3 is given with its conserved first and last residue. D genes are given only for firm matches. Clone size is shown for a subset of rows, as once, few, many or a class of expanded clone.

d_call | j_call | clone_size | v_call | cdr3_aa | cdr3_nt
- | TRBJ1-2 | - | TRBV11-3 | CAGQTEGPTNYGYTF | TGTGCCGGCCAGACGGAGGGACCCACTAACTATGGCTACACCTTC
- | TRBJ2-2 | - | TRBV11-3 | CASSLEATGELFF | TGTGCCAGCAGCTTAGAGGCGACCGGGGAGCTGTTTTTT
- | TRBJ1-2 | - | TRBV5-1 | CASSLDGEGYTF | TGCGCCAGCAGCCTTGATGGGGAGGGCTACACCTTC
- | TRBJ2-2 | many | TRBV5-5 | CASSLVGLNTGELFF | TGTGCCAGCAGCTTGGTGGGGCTGAACACCGGGGAGCTGTTTTTT
- | TRBJ1-2 | few | TRBV11-2 | CASNSEGPFGGYTF | TGTGCCAGCAATTCGGAGGGGCCCTTTGGTGGCTACACCTTC
- | TRBJ1-4 | - | TRBV7-2 | CASSSRASGEKLFF | TGTGCCAGCAGCTCCCGGGCCTCCGGTGAAAAACTGTTTTTT
TRBD1 | TRBJ2-2 | few | TRBV18 | CASSQRQGSTGELFF | TGTGCCAGCTCGCAGAGACAGGGATCCACCGGGGAGCTGTTTTTT
- | TRBJ2-3 | - | TRBV12-3/TRBV12-4 | CASSGRLTDTQYF | TGTGCCAGCAGTGGACGACTAACAGATACGCAGTATTTT
- | TRBJ1-1 | - | TRBV19 | CASSMRGESGNTEAFF | TGTGCCAGTAGTATGCGCGGGGAGTCGGGTAACACTGAAGCTTTCTTT
TRBD2 | TRBJ2-3 | many | TRBV6-2/TRBV6-3 | CASSRAGEADTQYF | TGTGCCAGCAGCCGAGCGGGGGAGGCAGATACGCAGTATTTT
- | TRBJ1-1 | few | TRBV10-1 | CASSSTGNTEAFF | TGCGCCAGCAGCTCAACAGGGAACACTGAAGCTTTCTTT
- | TRBJ2-1 | few | TRBV10-3 | CAIMAGSNEQFF | TGTGCCATCATGGCAGGGAGCAATGAGCAGTTCTTC
- | TRBJ2-2 | - | TRBV12-3/TRBV12-4 | CASTGGTNTGELFF | TGTGCCAGCACCGGCGGGACGAACACCGGGGAGCTGTTTTTT
- | TRBJ2-3 | - | TRBV6-1 | CATLQGSTDTQYF | TGTGCCACCCTTCAGGGAAGCACAGATACGCAGTATTTT